The rows below give T cell receptor beta chains drawn from one sample of a study of control samples from healthy donors and cancer patients. Only in-frame clones appear in the TCRdb table, and some are missing; sequencing was by immunoSEQ multiplex PCR. Found here are some 130,000 clones, around 90% of them singletons; the top ten hold about 2.3%. The specimen was blood. Receptors were obtained from a man between 40 and 49 years old in good health. CDR3s include the opening cysteine and the closing phenylalanine or tryptophan. D genes are given only for firm matches. For some rows the clone size is stated as once, few or many, or as a class when expanded; others skip it.

>16|TRBV10-3|NA|TRBD2|TRBJ2-3
CAINQAAGGRTDTQYF
TGTGCCATCAACCAGGCCGCGGGGGGACGCACAGATACGCAGTATTTT
>13|TRBV15|NA|NA|TRBJ1-2
CATSSLLLNGYTF
TGTGCCACCAGCAGCCTTCTACTGAATGGCTACACCTTC
>14|TRBV5-4|once|NA|TRBJ1-4
CASSLSTDNEKLFF
TGTGCCAGCAGCTTATCGACGGATAATGAAAAACTGTTTTTT
>16|TRBV5-8|NA|NA|TRBJ1-4
CASSNGGGTTNEKLFF
TGTGCCAGCAGCAATGGAGGCGGGACTACCAATGAAAAACTGTTTTTT
>13|TRBV6-5|NA|NA|TRBJ1-1
CASRPQGLPEAFF
TGTGCCAGCAGACCACAGGGTTTACCTGAAGCTTTCTTT
>12|TRBV19|NA|NA|TRBJ1-2
CASSPGDYGYTF
TGTGCCAGTTCCCCCGGGGATTATGGCTACACCTTC
>17|TRBV11-2|NA|NA|TRBJ2-1
CASSLRASIGLYNEQFF
TGTGCCAGCAGCTTAAGGGCTAGCATTGGCCTCTACAATGAGCAGTTCTTC
>13|TRBV7-3|NA|NA|TRBJ1-1
CASSPGVGTEAFF
TGTGCCAGCAGCCCTGGCGTGGGAACTGAAGCTTTCTTT
>15|TRBV30|NA|NA|TRBJ2-5
CAWSRLQGPQETQYF
TGTGCCTGGAGTCGTCTACAGGGTCCCCAAGAGACCCAGTACTTC
>16|TRBV5-5|NA|NA|TRBJ2-7
CASSLNLQGIPYEQYF
TGTGCCAGCAGCTTGAATCTCCAGGGGATCCCCTACGAGCAGTACTTC
>12|TRBV6-6|NA|NA|TRBJ1-2
CASSLDGSGYTF
TGTGCCAGCAGTTTGGACGGGAGTGGCTACACCTTC
>15|TRBV6-6|NA|TRBD1|TRBJ2-2
CASSLTGANTGELFF
TGTGCCAGCAGCCTGACAGGGGCAAACACCGGGGAGCTGTTTTTT
>15|TRBV5-4|once|NA|TRBJ2-3
CASSWLRVDTDTQYF
TGTGCCAGCAGCTGGCTGCGGGTTGACACAGATACGCAGTATTTT